This T cell receptor beta chain appears in the sequencing data of a study of blood T cell repertoires in COVID-19. Study as a whole: The analysed material was cDNA or gDNA that came from T cells, B-cell-depleted T cells, or PBMCs.

Repertoires were generated with immunoSEQ multiplex PCR, while TCRdb's copy carries only in-frame clones and drops some. Altogether more than 85,000 clones are present, around 86% being singletons, with the ten largest covering about 2.9%. The germline V gene has CDR1 SQVTM and CDR2 ANQGSEA. V lost 4 bases and J 2 bases, leaving 8 bases between the germline ends. The CDR3 length is 12 residues. Specimen: peripheral blood. This sequence originates from a man between 45 and 60 years old with active or convalescent COVID-19. V usage is TRBV29-1 and J usage is TRBJ1-2; D possibly corresponds to TRBD1 (5 bases). CDR3 sequence: CSVGGANYGYTF. In DNA form, the CDR3 reads TGCAGCGTTGGGGGCGCCAACTATGGCTACACCTTC.